The source of this T cell receptor (beta chain) is a study of CD4 T cells in relation to SARS-CoV-2 and coronaviruses. Unexposed donor CD4+ T cells date from about 2011-2018, before the COVID-19 pandemic. After around nine days of culture, CD4+ T cells were isolated. This clone was detected once. Its antigen is unknown. TCRdb's table, derived via immunoSEQ multiplex PCR, lists solely in-frame clones and lacks some. The top ten clones hold 7.5% to 10% of a sample with around 15,000 clones, around 73% of them seen once. This CDR3 contains 13 residues. The sequenced material came from CD4+ T cells from PBMCs, cultured in vitro. V usage is TRBV21-1 and J usage is TRBJ1-3; the table names TRBD1, a call not compared with the DNA. TRBV21-1 is a known pseudogene. The sequence was obtained from a human donor in good health. The CDR3, as DNA: TGTGCCAGCAGTCAGTTATCTGGAAACACCATATATTTT. Protein sequence: CASSQLSGNTIYF.